The clone carrying this T cell receptor beta chain has only one observation. The germline V gene encodes CDR1 LNHDA and CDR2 SQIVND (reference sequence). V lost 4 bases, J lost 5 bases, and 0 bases lay in between. This CDR3 has 10 residues. These data come from a study of siplizumab effects on memory and regulatory T cells. Naive, memory, effector memory and TEMRA subsets that were unstimulated underwent sequencing in a few donor pairs. The repertoire was sequenced with immunoSEQ multiplex PCR; TCRdb's copy has only in-frame clones and lacks some. Of tens of thousands of clones listed, 96% are singletons.

Sequencing used naive CD8+ T cells sorted from blood. The TCR comes from a human donor in good health. The V call is TRBV19, the J call TRBJ2-1; D not certain. The CDR3, as DNA: TGTGCCAGTAGTAACAATGAGCAGTTCTTC. The encoded protein is CASSNNEQFF.